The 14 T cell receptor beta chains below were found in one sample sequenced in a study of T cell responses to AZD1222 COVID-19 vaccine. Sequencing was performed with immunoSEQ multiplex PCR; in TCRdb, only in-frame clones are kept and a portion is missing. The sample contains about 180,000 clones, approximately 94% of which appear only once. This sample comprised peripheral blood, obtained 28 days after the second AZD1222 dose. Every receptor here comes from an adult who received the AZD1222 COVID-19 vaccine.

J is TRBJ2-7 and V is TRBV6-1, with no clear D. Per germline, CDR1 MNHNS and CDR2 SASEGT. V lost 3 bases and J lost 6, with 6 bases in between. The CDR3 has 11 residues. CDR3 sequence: CASSDPSEQYF. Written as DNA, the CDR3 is TGTGCCAGCAGTGATCCCTCCGAGCAGTACTTC.

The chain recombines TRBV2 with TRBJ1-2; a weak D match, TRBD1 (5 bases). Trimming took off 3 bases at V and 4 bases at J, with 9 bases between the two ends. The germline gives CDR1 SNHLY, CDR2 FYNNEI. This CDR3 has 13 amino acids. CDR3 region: CASSDQGAYGYTF. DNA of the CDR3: TGTGCCAGCAGTGACCAAGGGGCCTATGGCTACACCTTC.

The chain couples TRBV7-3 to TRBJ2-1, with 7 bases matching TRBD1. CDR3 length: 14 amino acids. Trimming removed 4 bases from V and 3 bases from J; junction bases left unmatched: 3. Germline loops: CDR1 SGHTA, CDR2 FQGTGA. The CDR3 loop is CASSSQGSYNEQFF. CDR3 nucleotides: TGTGCCAGCAGCTCACAGGGGAGCTACAATGAGCAGTTCTTC.

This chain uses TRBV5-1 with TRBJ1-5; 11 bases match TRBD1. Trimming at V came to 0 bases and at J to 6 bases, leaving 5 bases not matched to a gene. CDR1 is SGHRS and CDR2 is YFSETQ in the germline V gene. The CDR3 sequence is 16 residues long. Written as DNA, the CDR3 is TGCGCCAGCAGCTTGGCCGGACAGGGGGCCGGTCAGCCCCAGCATTTT. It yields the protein CASSLAGQGAGQPQHF.

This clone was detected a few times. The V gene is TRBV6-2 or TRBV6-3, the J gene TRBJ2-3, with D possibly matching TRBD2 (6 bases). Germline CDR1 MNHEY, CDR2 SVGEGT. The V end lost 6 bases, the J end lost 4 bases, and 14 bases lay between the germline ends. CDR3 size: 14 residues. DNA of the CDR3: TGTGCCAGCAGCCGTCAAGGCGGGGCAGATACGCAGTATTTT. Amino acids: CASSRQGGADTQYF.

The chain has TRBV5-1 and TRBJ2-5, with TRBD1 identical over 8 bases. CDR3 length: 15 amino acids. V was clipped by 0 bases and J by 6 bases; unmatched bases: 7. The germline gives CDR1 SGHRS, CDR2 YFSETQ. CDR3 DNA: TGCGCCAGCAGCTTGGCCTTGGGCAGGGGGCAGACCCAGTACTTC. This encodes CASSLALGRGQTQYF. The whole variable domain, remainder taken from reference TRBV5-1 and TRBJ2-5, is KAGVTQTPRYLIKTRGQQVTLSCSPISGHRSVSWYQQTPGQGLQFLFEYFSETQRNKGNFPGRFSGRQFSNSRSEMNVSTLELGDSALYLCASSLALGRGQTQYFGPGTRLLVL.

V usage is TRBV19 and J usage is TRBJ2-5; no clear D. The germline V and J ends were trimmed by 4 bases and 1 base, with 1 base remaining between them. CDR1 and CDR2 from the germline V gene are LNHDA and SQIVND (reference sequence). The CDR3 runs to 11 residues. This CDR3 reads CASSTQETQYF. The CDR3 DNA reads TGTGCCAGTAGTACCCAAGAGACCCAGTACTTC.

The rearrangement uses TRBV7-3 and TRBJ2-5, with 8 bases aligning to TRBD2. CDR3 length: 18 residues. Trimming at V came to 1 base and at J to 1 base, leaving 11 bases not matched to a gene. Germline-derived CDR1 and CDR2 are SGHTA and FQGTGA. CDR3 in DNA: TGTGCCAGCAGCTTAAACGGGGGGGCGGTTCCGAGCCAAGAGACCCAGTACTTC. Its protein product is CASSLNGGAVPSQETQYF.

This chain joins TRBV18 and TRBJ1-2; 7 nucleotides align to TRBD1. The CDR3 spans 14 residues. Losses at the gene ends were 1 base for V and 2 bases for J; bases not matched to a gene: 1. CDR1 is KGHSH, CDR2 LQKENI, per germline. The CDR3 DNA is TGTGCCAGCTCACCACGACAGGGAAACTATGGCTACACCTTC. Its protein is CASSPRQGNYGYTF. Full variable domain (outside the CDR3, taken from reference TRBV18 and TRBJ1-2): NAGVMQNPRHLVRRRGQEARLRCSPMKGHSHVYWYRQLPEEGLKFMVYLQKENIIDESGMPKERFSAEFPKEGPSILRIQQVVRGDSAAYFCASSPRQGNYGYTFGSGTRLTVV.

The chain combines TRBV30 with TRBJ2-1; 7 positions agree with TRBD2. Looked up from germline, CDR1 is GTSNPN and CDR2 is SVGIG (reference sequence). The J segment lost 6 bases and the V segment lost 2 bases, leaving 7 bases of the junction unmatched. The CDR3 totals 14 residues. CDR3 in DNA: TGTGCCTGGAGTTCGGGGGGTGAACGCAATGAGCAGTTCTTC. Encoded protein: CAWSSGGERNEQFF.

CDR3 nucleotide sequence: TGTGCCAGCAGCTTATCTCGGGGTGCTAATGAAAAACTGTTTTTT. The encoded protein is CASSLSRGANEKLFF. The gene calls are TRBV7-6 and TRBJ1-4; no reliable D call. In germline, CDR1 is SGHVS, CDR2 FNYEAQ. CDR3 size: 15 residues. Trimming left V 2 bases short and J 3 bases short, with 10 bases between.

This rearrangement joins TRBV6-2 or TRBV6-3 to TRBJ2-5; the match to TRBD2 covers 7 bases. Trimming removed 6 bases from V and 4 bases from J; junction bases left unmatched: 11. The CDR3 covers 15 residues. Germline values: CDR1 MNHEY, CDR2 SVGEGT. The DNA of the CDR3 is TGTGCCAGCAGCCTGAACGACGGGAGGCGAGAGACCCAGTACTTC. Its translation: CASSLNDGRRETQYF.

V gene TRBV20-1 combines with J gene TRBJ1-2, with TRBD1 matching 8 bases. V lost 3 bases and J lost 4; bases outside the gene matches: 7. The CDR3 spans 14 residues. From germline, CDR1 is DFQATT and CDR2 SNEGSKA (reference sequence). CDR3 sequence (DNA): TGCAGTGCTAGTTCGGACAGGGAGAGCTATGGCTACACCTTC. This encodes CSASSDRESYGYTF.

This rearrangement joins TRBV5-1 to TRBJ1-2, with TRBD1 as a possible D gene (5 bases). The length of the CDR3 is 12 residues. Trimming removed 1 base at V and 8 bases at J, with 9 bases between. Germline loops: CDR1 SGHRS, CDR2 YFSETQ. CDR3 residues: CASSLTGEGYTF. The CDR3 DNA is TGCGCCAGCAGCTTGACAGGAGAGGGCTACACCTTC.